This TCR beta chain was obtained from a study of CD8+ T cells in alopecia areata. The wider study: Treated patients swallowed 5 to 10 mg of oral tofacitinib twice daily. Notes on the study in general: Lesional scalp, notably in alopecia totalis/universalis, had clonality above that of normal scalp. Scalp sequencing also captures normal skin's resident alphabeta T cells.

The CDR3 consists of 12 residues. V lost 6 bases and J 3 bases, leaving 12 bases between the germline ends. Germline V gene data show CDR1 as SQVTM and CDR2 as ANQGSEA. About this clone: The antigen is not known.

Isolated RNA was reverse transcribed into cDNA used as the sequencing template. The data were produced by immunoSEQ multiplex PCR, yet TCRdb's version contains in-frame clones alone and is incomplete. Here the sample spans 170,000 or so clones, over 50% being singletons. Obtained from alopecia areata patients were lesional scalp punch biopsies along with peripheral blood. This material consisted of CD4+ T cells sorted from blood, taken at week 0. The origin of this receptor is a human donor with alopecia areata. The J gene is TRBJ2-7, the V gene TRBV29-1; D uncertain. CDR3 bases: TGCAGCGTCGCCCCGGACGGCTACGAGCAGTACTTC. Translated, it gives CSVAPDGYEQYF.